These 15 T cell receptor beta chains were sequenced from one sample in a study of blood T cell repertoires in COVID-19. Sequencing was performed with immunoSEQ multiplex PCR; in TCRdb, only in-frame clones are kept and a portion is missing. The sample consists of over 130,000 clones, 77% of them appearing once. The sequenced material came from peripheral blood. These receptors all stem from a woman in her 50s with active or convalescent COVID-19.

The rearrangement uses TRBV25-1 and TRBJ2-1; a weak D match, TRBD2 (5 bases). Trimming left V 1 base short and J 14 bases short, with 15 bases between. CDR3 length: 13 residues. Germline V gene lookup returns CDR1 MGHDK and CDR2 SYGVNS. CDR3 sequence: CASSEWGAVGEFF. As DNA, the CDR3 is TGTGCCAGCAGTGAATGGGGAGCGGTTGGGGAGTTCTTC.

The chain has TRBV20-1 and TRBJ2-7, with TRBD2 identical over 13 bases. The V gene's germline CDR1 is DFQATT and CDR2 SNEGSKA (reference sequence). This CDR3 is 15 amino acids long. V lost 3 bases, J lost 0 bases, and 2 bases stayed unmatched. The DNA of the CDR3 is TGCAGTGCTAGTGGGACTAGCGGGGACTCCTACGAGCAGTACTTC. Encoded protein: CSASGTSGDSYEQYF.

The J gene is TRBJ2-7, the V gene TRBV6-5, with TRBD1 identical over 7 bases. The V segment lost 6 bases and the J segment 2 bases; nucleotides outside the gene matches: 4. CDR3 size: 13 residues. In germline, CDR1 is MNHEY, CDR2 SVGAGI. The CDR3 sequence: CASSGDRAYEQYF. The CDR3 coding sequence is TGTGCCAGCAGCGGGGACAGAGCCTACGAGCAGTACTTC.

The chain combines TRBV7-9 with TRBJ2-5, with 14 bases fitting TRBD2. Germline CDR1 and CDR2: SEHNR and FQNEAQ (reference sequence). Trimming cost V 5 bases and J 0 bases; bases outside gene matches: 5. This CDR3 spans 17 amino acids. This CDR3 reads CASSPGLAGAYQETQYF. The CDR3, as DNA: TGTGCCAGCAGCCCGGGACTAGCGGGGGCGTACCAAGAGACCCAGTACTTC.

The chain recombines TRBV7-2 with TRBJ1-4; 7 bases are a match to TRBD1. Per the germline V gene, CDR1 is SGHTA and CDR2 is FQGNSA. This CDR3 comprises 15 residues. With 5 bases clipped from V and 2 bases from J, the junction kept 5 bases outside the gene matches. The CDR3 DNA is TGTGCCAGCAGCAGACAAGGGGGCACTAATGAAAAACTGTTTTTT. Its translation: CASSRQGGTNEKLFF.

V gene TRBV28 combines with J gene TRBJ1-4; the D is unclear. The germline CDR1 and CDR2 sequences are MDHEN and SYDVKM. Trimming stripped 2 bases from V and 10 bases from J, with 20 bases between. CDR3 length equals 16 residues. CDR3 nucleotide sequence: TGTGCCAGCAGTTTAACCTCCACGGCCCTGACTGGAAAACTGTTTTTT. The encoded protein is CASSLTSTALTGKLFF. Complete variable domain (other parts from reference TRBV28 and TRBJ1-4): DVKVTQSSRYLVKRTGEKVFLECVQDMDHENMFWYRQDPGLGLRLIYFSYDVKMKEKGDIPEGYSVSREKKERFSLILESASTNQTSMYLCASSLTSTALTGKLFFGSGTQLSVL.

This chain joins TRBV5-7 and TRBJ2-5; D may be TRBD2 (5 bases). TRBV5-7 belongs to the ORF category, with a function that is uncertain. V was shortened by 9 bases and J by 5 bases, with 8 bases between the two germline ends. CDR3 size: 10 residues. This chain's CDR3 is CATPGETQYF. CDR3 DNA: TGTGCCACTCCGGGGGAGACCCAGTACTTC.

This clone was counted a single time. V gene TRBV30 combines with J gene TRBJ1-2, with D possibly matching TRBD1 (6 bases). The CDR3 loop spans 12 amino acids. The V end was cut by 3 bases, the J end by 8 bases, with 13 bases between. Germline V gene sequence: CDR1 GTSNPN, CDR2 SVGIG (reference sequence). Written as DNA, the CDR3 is TGTGCCTGGAGACAGGGATCCTTCGGCTACACCTTC. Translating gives CAWRQGSFGYTF.

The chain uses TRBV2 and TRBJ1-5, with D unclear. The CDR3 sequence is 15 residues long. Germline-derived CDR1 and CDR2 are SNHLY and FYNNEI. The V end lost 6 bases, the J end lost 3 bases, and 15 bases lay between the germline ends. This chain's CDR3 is CASRETRSINQPQHF. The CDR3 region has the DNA TGTGCCAGCAGGGAGACCCGGTCTATCAATCAGCCCCAGCATTTT.

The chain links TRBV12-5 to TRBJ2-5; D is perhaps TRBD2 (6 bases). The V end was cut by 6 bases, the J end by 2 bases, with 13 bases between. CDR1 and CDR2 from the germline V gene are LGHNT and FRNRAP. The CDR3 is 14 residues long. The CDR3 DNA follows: TGTGCTAGTGGCCCCCTTGGGGGGCAAGAGACCCAGTACTTC. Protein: CASGPLGGQETQYF. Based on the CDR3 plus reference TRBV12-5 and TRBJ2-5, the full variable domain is DARVTQTPRHKVTEMGQEVTMRCQPILGHNTVFWYRQTMMQGLELLAYFRNRAPLDDSGMPKDRFSAEMPDATLATLKIQPSEPRDSAVYFCASGPLGGQETQYFGPGTRLLVL.

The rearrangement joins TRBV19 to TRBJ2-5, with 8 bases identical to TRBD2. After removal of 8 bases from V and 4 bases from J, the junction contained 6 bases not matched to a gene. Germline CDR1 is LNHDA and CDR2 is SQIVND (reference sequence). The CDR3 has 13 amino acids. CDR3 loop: CASAGGVGETQYF. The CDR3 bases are TGTGCCAGTGCGGGGGGCGTAGGAGAGACCCAGTACTTC.

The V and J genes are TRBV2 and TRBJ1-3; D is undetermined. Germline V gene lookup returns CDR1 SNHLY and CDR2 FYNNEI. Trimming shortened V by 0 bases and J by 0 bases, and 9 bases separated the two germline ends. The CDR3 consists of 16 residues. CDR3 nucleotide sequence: TGTGCCAGCAGTGAAGCGAACGGGTACTCTGGAAACACCATATATTTT. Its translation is CASSEANGYSGNTIYF.

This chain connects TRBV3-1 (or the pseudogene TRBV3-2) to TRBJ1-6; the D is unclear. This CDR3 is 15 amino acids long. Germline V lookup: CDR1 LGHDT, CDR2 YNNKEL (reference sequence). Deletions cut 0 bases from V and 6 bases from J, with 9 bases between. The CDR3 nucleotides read TGTGCCAGCAGCCAAGATTTTCAGGTTAATTCACCCCTCCACTTT. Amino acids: CASSQDFQVNSPLHF.

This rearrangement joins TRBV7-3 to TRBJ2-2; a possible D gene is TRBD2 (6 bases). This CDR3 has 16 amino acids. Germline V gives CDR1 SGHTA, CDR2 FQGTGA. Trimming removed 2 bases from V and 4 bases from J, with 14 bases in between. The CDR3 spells CASSLGASVTTGELFF. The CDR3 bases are TGTGCCAGCAGCTTAGGTGCTAGCGTGACCACCGGGGAGCTGTTTTTT.

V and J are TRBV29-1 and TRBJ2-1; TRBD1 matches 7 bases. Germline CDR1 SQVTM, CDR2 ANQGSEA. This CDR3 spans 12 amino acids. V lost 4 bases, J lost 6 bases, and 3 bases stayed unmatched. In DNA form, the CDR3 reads TGCAGCGTTGGAGACAGGGTCAATGAGCAGTTCTTC. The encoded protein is CSVGDRVNEQFF.